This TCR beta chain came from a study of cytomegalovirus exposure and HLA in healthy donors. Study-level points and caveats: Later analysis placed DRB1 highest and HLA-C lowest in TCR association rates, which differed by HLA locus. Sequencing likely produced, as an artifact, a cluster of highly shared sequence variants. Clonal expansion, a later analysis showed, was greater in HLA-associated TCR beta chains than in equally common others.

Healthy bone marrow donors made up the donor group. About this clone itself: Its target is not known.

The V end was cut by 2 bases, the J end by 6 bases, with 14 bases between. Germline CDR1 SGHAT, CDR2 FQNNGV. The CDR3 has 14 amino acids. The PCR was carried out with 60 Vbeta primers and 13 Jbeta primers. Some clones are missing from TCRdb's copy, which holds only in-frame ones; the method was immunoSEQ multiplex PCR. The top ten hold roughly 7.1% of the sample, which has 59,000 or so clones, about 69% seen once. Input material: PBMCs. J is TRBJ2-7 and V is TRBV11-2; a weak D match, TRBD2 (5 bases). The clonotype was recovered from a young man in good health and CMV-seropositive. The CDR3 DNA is TGTGCCAGCAGCTTATGGGGAGTATGGCGCGAGCAGTACTTC. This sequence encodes CASSLWGVWREQYF.